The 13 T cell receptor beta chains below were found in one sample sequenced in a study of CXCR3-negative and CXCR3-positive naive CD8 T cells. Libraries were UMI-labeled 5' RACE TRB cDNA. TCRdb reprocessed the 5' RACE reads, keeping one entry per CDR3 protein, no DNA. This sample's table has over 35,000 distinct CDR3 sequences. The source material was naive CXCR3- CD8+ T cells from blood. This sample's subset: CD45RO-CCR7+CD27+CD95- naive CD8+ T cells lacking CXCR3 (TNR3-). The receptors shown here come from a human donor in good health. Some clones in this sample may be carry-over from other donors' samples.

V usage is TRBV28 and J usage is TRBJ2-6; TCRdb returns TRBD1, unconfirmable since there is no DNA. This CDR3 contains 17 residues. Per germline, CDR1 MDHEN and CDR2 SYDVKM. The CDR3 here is CASRPGQGSPGANVLTF. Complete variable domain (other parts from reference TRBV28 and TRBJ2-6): DVKVTQSSRYLVKRTGEKVFLECVQDMDHENMFWYRQDPGLGLRLIYFSYDVKMKEKGDIPEGYSVSREKKERFSLILESASTNQTSMYLCASRPGQGSPGANVLTFGAGSRLTVL.

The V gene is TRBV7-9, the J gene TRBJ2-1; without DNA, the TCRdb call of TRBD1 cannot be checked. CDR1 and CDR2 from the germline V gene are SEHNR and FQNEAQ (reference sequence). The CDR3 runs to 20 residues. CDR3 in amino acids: CASTSLYPFGPLQSYNEQFF.

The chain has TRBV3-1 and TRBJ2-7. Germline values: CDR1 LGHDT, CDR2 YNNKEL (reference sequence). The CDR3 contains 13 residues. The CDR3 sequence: CASSQDLTDEQYF.

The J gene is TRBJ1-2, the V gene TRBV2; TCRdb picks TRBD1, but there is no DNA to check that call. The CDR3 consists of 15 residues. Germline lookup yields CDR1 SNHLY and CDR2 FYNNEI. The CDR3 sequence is CASSERRTGSYGYTF.

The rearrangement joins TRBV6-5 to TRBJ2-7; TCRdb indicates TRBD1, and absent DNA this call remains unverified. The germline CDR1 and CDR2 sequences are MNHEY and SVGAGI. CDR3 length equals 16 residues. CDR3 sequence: CASSYSRYPATGEQYF.

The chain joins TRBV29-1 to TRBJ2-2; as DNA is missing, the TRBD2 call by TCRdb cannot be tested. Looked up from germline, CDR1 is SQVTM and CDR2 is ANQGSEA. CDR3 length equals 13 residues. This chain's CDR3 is CSVYSGLTGELFF.

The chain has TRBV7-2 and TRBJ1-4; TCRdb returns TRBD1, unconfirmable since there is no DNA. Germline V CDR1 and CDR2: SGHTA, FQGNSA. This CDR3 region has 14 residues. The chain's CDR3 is CASSQGDRGEKLFF. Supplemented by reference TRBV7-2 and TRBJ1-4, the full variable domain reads GAGVSQSPSNKVTEKGKDVELRCDPISGHTALYWYRQSLGQGLEFLIYFQGNSAPDKSGLPSDRFSAERTGGSVSTLTIQRTQQEDSAVYLCASSQGDRGEKLFFGSGTQLSVL.

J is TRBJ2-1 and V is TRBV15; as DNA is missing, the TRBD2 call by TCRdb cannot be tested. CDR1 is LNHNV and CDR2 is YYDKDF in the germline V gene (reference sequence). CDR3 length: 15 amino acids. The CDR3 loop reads CATSRDWSGGNEQFF. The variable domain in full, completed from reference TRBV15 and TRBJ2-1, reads DAMVIQNPRYQVTQFGKPVTLSCSQTLNHNVMYWYQQKSSQAPKLLFHYYDKDFNNEADTPDNFQSRRPNTSFCFLDIRSPGLGDTAMYLCATSRDWSGGNEQFFGPGTRLTVL.

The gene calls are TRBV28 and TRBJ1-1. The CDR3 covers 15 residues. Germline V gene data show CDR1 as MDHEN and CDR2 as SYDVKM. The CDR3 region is CASSFHWKENTEAFF.

The CDR3: CASSQYRDGAYNEQFF. The V and J genes are TRBV3-1 and TRBJ2-1; lacking DNA, the TRBD1 call made by TCRdb goes unchecked. The CDR3 has 16 residues. Germline V gene data show CDR1 as LGHDT and CDR2 as YNNKEL (reference sequence).

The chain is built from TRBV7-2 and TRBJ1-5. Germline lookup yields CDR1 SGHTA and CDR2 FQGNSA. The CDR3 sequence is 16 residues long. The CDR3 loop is CASSSLPPGANQPQHF. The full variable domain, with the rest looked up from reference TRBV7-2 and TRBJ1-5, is GAGVSQSPSNKVTEKGKDVELRCDPISGHTALYWYRQSLGQGLEFLIYFQGNSAPDKSGLPSDRFSAERTGGSVSTLTIQRTQQEDSAVYLCASSSLPPGANQPQHFGDGTRLSIL.

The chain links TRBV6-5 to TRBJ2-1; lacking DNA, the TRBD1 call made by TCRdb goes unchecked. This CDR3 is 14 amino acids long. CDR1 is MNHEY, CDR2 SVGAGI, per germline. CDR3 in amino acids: CASSYTTGDNEQFF.

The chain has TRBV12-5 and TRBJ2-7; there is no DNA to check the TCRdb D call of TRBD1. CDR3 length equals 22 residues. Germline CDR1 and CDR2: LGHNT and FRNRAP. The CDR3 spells CASGSPGPLPSPFPLRDYEQYF.